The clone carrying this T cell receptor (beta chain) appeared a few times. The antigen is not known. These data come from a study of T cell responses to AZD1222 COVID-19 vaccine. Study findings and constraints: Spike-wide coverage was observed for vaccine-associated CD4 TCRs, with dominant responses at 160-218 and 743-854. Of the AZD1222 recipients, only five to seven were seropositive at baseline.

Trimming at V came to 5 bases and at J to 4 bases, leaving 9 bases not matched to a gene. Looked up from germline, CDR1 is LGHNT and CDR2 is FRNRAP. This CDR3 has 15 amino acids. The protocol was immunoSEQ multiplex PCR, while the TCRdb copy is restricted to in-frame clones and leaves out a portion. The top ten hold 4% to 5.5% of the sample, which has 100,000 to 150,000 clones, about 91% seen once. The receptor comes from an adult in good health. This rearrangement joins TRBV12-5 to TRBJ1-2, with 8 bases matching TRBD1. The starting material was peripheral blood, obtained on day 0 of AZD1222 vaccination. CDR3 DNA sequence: TGTGCTAGTGGTCCCCAGGGGGCCGCGGGCTATGGCTACACCTTC. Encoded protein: CASGPQGAAGYGYTF.